The 29 T cell receptor beta chains below were found in one sample sequenced in a study of tissue T cells after allogeneic stem cell transplantation. The table came from immunoSEQ multiplex PCR; TCRdb's copy has only in-frame clones and leaves some out. The table shows about 48,000 clones, with 65% to 80% occurring only once. Sequenced: sorted cells pooled from one or two spleens. The receptors were sampled from a pool of C57BL/6 mice in good health.

Of note for this clone: Here the gene names and germline are mouse. With the read ending 1 residue before the CDR3 end, the germline J gene is used to fill in that end. The chain links TRBV26 to TRBJ2-1; 7 bases match TRBD1. J was trimmed by 6 bases and V by 3 bases; bases with no gene match: 5. Germline CDR1 is KGHPV and CDR2 is FQNQEV (reference sequence). The CDR3 loop spans 14 amino acids. The CDR3: CASSLRDSRAEQFF. The sequenced CDR3 bases are TGTGCCAGCAGTCTACGGGACAGTCGTGCTGAGCAGTTC.

Worth noting for this clone: Gene names and germline match the mouse. The read ends 1 residue before the CDR3 terminus; that terminus is restored from the germline J gene. This specimen includes other DNA sequences encoding the same CDR3. The chain is built from TRBV31 and TRBJ2-3, with D perhaps matching TRBD2 (7 bases). CDR1 is GKSSPN, CDR2 SITVG, per germline. V gave up 0 bases and J gave up 0 bases, with 10 bases separating them. This CDR3 is built from 15 residues. The sequenced part of the CDR3 DNA is TGTGCCTGGAGTCTTCTGGGGGCTAGTGCAGAAACGCTGTAT. Translating gives CAWSLLGASAETLY. The entire CDR3 protein is CAWSLLGASAETLYF.

This clone was seen a few times. Gene names refer to mouse genes. Sequencing ends 1 residue short of the CDR3 end; the germline J gene provides the rest. The J gene is TRBJ2-1, the V gene TRBV13-3; TRBD2 matches 7 bases. Germline values: CDR1 NNHDY, CDR2 SYVADS. The CDR3 loop spans 13 amino acids. With 2 bases clipped from V and 7 bases from J, the junction kept 3 bases outside the gene matches. CDR3 sequence reads: CASSDLGEAEQFF. The part of the CDR3 DNA that was read is TGTGCCAGCAGTGACCTGGGGGAGGCTGAGCAGTTC.

This clone was seen more than once but under ten times. The genes and germline here are from mouse. The missing CDR3 end, 1 residue past where the read stops, is filled in from the germline J gene. The chain has TRBV19 and TRBJ2-7; 11 bases are shared with TRBD1. This CDR3 has 15 amino acids. From germline, CDR1 is FNHDT and CDR2 SITEND (reference sequence). Trimming removed 2 bases from V and 0 bases from J; junction bases left unmatched: 1. The CDR3 here is CASSIGTGGSYEQYF. The sequenced CDR3 bases are TGTGCCAGCAGTATCGGGACAGGGGGCTCCTATGAACAGTAC.

In the case of this clone: Gene names and germline match the mouse. Read coverage stops 1 residue before the CDR3 terminus; the germline J gene supplies the remainder. The chain joins TRBV31 to TRBJ2-1, with 8 bases lining up with TRBD2. The ends lost 1 base at V and 0 bases at J; junction bases unmatched: 2. Germline V gene sequence: CDR1 GKSSPN, CDR2 SITVG. CDR3 size: 15 residues. The CDR3 DNA, read in part, is TGTGCCTGGAGTCCTGGGGGGAATAACTATGCTGAGCAGTTC. Its translation: CAWSPGGNNYAEQF. The entire CDR3 is CAWSPGGNNYAEQFF.

The sample holds one count of this clone. Mouse germline and gene names are used. The read terminates 1 residue before the CDR3 end, so the remaining end is supplied by the germline J gene. The gene calls are TRBV2 and TRBJ2-4, with 11 bases lining up with TRBD2. Germline assignment: CDR1 LGHNA and CDR2 YSYQKL. This CDR3 comprises 14 residues. J was trimmed by 10 bases and V by 1 base; bases with no gene match: 4. CDR3 DNA (partial): TGTGCCAGCAGCCAAGGGACTGGGGGGAGGGCCTTGTAC. Translating gives CASSQGTGGRALY. The CDR3 in full is CASSQGTGGRALYF.

With respect to this clone: Mouse gene names and germline throughout. The CDR3 loop is CASSPGGNTEVFF. The covered CDR3 bases are TGTGCCAGCAGCCCAGGGGGAAACACAGAAGTCTTC. The chain couples TRBV3 to TRBJ1-1; 7 nucleotides line up with TRBD1. The CDR3 is cut off 1 residue early in the read; its end comes from the germline J gene. CDR1 is SNHLY, CDR2 FYNGKV, per germline (reference sequence). The V segment lost 5 bases and the J segment 1 base; nucleotides outside the gene matches: 1. CDR3 size: 13 residues.

Concerning this clone itself: Mouse gene names apply. The CDR3 is cut off 1 residue early in the read; its end comes from the germline J gene. The chain couples TRBV13-3 to TRBJ1-3; 7 bases line up with TRBD1. CDR3 size: 13 residues. The germline V gene encodes CDR1 NNHDY and CDR2 SYVADS. V lost 4 bases to trimming and J lost 3 bases; unmatched junction nucleotides: 1. The DNA read from the CDR3 is TGTGCCAGCAGTACAGGGGATGGAAATACGCTCTAT. This codes for CASSTGDGNTLY. The entire CDR3 protein is CASSTGDGNTLYF.

Regarding this clone: Germline and genes here are mouse. The CDR3 end is not reached by the read, which stops 1 residue before it; the germline J gene fills it in. The V gene is TRBV4, the J gene TRBJ2-3; 7 nucleotides match TRBD2. CDR3 size: 13 residues. Germline V gives CDR1 LGHDT, CDR2 YNNKQL (reference sequence). V lost 7 bases to trimming and J lost 1 base; unmatched junction nucleotides: 2. CDR3 DNA, as far as it was read: TGTGCCAGCATCCTGGGGGGTGCAGAAACGCTGTAT. Its protein is CASILGGAETLY. The full CDR3 protein reads CASILGGAETLYF.

Details on this clone: Gene names are the mouse ones. Coverage ceases 1 residue before the CDR3 finishes, and the germline J gene fills in the end. This sample also contains other DNA sequences that code for the same CDR3. The chain has TRBV29 and TRBJ2-1; possibly TRBD1 for D (7 bases). Trimming shortened V by 3 bases and J by 7 bases, and 13 bases separated the two germline ends. The CDR3 spans 14 residues. Germline V gene sequence: CDR1 MSHET, CDR2 SYDVDS. CDR3 amino acids: CASSFEGAGAEQFF. The CDR3 DNA, read in part, is TGTGCTAGCAGTTTTGAGGGGGCGGGCGCTGAGCAGTTC.

As to this clone: Mouse gene names apply. Read data end 1 residue before the CDR3 end; the end is taken from the germline J gene. This sequence joins TRBV13-2 and TRBJ1-1; possible D gene TRBD1, 5 bases. V lost 2 bases and J lost 0, with 8 bases in between. The CDR3 consists of 14 residues. Germline CDR1 and CDR2: NNHNN and SYGAGS (reference sequence). Partial CDR3 DNA: TGTGCCAGCGGTGACCAGGGTGCAAACACAGAAGTCTTC. Its translation: CASGDQGANTEVF. The full CDR3 is CASGDQGANTEVFF.

On this clone: The genes and germline here are from mouse. The read is 1 residue too short to cover the CDR3 end, so that end is filled in from the germline J gene. The chain carries TRBV13-1 and TRBJ2-5; D not resolved. Per germline, CDR1 NSHNY and CDR2 SYGAGN. Trimming removed 3 bases from V and 3 bases from J, with 2 bases in between. The CDR3 runs to 11 residues. Partial CDR3 DNA: TGTGCCAGCAGTGCTCAAGACACCCAGTAC. The encoded protein is CASSAQDTQY. The whole CDR3 sequence reads CASSAQDTQYF.

Concerning this clone: Gene names refer to mouse genes. The CDR3 is cut off 1 residue early in the read; its end comes from the germline J gene. V is TRBV3 and J is TRBJ2-4; D is unclear. There are 14 residues in the CDR3. V lost 4 bases and J 0 bases, leaving 8 bases between the germline ends. From germline, CDR1 is SNHLY and CDR2 FYNGKV (reference sequence). CDR3 DNA, as far as it was read: TGTGCCAGCAGCTACGACAATAGTCAAAACACCTTGTAC. It yields the protein CASSYDNSQNTLY. The whole CDR3 protein is CASSYDNSQNTLYF.

About this clone itself: Genes here carry mouse names. The read ends 1 residue before the CDR3 terminus; that terminus is restored from the germline J gene. The V and J genes are TRBV1 and TRBJ2-2; 9 bases map to TRBD2. The CDR3 covers 15 residues. The J segment lost 1 base and the V segment lost 3 bases, leaving 0 bases of the junction unmatched. Looked up from germline, CDR1 is NSQYPW and CDR2 is LRSPGD (reference sequence). Incomplete CDR3 DNA: TGCACCTGCAGTGCGGGACTGGGAAACACCGGGCAGCTCTAC. Translation gives CTCSAGLGNTGQLY. The whole CDR3 sequence is CTCSAGLGNTGQLYF.

Concerning this clone: Gene names and germline refer to mouse. Sequencing ends 1 residue short of the CDR3 end; the germline J gene provides the rest. The chain employs TRBV4 and TRBJ1-4; TRBD1 might be the D (6 bases). Germline loops: CDR1 LGHDT, CDR2 YNNKQL (reference sequence). This CDR3 has 14 amino acids. The V end was cut by 5 bases, the J end by 4 bases, with 11 bases between. The part of the CDR3 DNA that was read is TGTGCCAGCAGCCCCCGGGACAACAACGAAAGATTATTT. This encodes CASSPRDNNERLF. The complete CDR3 sequence is CASSPRDNNERLFF.

Points on this clone: The listed genes are named as in mouse. The missing CDR3 end, 1 residue past where the read stops, is filled in from the germline J gene. This rearrangement joins TRBV31 to TRBJ2-5, with D unclear. The CDR3 is 14 residues long. V lost 0 bases and J lost 8, with 15 bases in between. Germline CDR1 and CDR2: GKSSPN and SITVG. CDR3 bases read: TGTGCCTGGAGTCTAAGAGGAAAAAGAGGCACCCAGTAC. It yields the protein CAWSLRGKRGTQY. Given in full, the CDR3 is CAWSLRGKRGTQYF.

Note on this clone: Gene labels here are mouse ones. From the germline J gene comes the end of the CDR3, since the read stops 1 residue before it. The chain joins TRBV31 to TRBJ1-6; D unresolved. TRBJ1-6 is flagged as an ORF with uncertain function. Per the germline V gene, CDR1 is GKSSPN and CDR2 is SITVG. The V end was cut by 1 base, the J end by 6 bases, with 4 bases between. CDR3 length: 12 amino acids. Partial CDR3 DNA: TGTGCCTGGAGTCACATTAATTCGCCCCTCTAC. Protein sequence: CAWSHINSPLY. The CDR3, in full, reads CAWSHINSPLYF.

To note about this clone: Gene names are mouse gene names. The read terminates 1 residue before the CDR3 end, so the remaining end is supplied by the germline J gene. V usage is TRBV13-2 and J usage is TRBJ2-2, with 9 bases aligning to TRBD2. Unmatched junction bases numbered 3, after V lost 0 bases and J lost 3 bases. CDR1 is NNHNN, CDR2 SYGAGS, per germline (reference sequence). This CDR3 contains 16 residues. The CDR3: CASGDALGGYTGQLYF. The DNA read from the CDR3 is TGTGCCAGCGGTGATGCTCTGGGGGGGTACACCGGGCAGCTCTAC.

Of note for this clone: Mouse gene names apply. The read falls 1 residue short of the CDR3 end, and the missing part is taken from the germline J gene. V usage is TRBV2 and J usage is TRBJ2-4; D is unclear. CDR3 length: 11 residues. Per germline, CDR1 LGHNA and CDR2 YSYQKL. V lost 3 bases, J lost 7 bases, and 5 bases lay in between. CDR3 DNA, as far as it was read: TGTGCCAGCAGCCAGGGGTACACCTTGTAC. Its translation is CASSQGYTLY. The complete CDR3 protein is CASSQGYTLYF.

A remark on this clone: These gene names are mouse names. From the germline J gene comes the end of the CDR3, since the read stops 1 residue before it. The chain combines TRBV5 with TRBJ1-5; D gene ambiguous. This CDR3 is 13 amino acids long. Germline V lookup: CDR1 LGHNA, CDR2 YNLKQL (reference sequence). Trimming pared 0 bases from V and 3 bases from J, leaving 3 bases between. CDR3 amino acids: CASSQDFNQAPLF. CDR3 DNA, as far as it was read: TGTGCCAGCAGCCAAGATTTCAACCAGGCTCCGCTT.

Points on this clone: Gene names follow the mouse nomenclature. The CDR3 end lies 1 residue beyond the end of the read and is filled in from the germline J gene. This chain connects TRBV3 to TRBJ2-2; D call uncertain. Between the trimmed V and J ends, which lost 1 base and 1 base, there was a span of 7 bases. Germline V gene sequence: CDR1 SNHLY, CDR2 FYNGKV (reference sequence). The CDR3 is made up of 15 amino acids. CDR3 sequence reads: CASSLEQKNTGQLYF. The sequenced part of the CDR3 DNA is TGTGCCAGCAGCTTAGAACAGAAAAACACCGGGCAGCTCTAC. The whole variable domain, filled in from reference TRBV3 and TRBJ2-2, reads GPKVLQIPSHQIIDMGQMVTLNCDPVSNHLYFYWYKQILGQQMEFLVNFYNGKVMEKSKLFKDQFSVERPDGSYFTLKIQPTALEDSAVYFCASSLEQKNTGQLYFGEGSKLTVL.

In regard to this clone: The gene names given are mouse names. The CDR3 goes on 1 residue after the read ends, and that part is filled in from the germline J gene. V is TRBV16 and J is TRBJ2-5; TRBD2 matches 7 bases. From germline, CDR1 is SGHSA and CDR2 FRNQAP. The CDR3 loop spans 14 amino acids. The trim removed 1 base at V and 3 bases at J, leaving 1 base unmatched. The CDR3 region is CASSLAGGQDTQYF. The covered CDR3 bases are TGTGCAAGCAGCTTAGCTGGGGGTCAAGACACCCAGTAC. The complete variable domain, with remaining parts taken from reference TRBV16 and TRBJ2-5, reads NAGVIQTPRHKVTGKGQEATLWCEPISGHSAVFWYRQTIVQGLEFLTYFRNQAPIDDSGMPKERFSAQMPNQSHSTLKIQSTQPQDSAVYLCASSLAGGQDTQYFGPGTRLLVL.

About this clone itself: The gene names here belong to mouse. The read gets to within 1 residue of the CDR3 end, and the germline J gene fills in the rest. The chain employs TRBV19 and TRBJ2-7, with D uncertain. This CDR3 region has 12 residues. CDR1 and CDR2 (germline): FNHDT, SITEND (reference sequence). V dropped 4 bases and J dropped 3 bases, with 8 bases sitting between them. CDR3 region: CASSQQFYEQYF. The DNA read from the CDR3 is TGTGCCAGCAGTCAACAGTTCTATGAACAGTAC.

For this clone: The gene names here belong to mouse. The CDR3 goes on 1 residue after the read ends, and that part is filled in from the germline J gene. This chain connects TRBV13-1 to TRBJ2-5; D possibly corresponds to TRBD1 (6 bases). Germline V gene sequence: CDR1 NSHNY, CDR2 SYGAGN. There are 13 residues in the CDR3. Trimming shortened V by 7 bases and J by 3 bases, and 12 bases separated the two germline ends. The DNA read from the CDR3 is TGTGCCAGCTCCGGGACACCTCAAGACACCCAGTAC. Translating it yields CASSGTPQDTQY. The CDR3 in its entirety is CASSGTPQDTQYF.

On this clone itself: The gene names here belong to mouse. The read ends 1 residue shy of where the CDR3 ends; the end is completed using the germline J gene. The chain combines TRBV20 with TRBJ2-3; the match to TRBD2 covers 8 bases. CDR1 and CDR2 from the germline V gene are GFQATS and STVNSAI. The trim removed 0 bases at V and 0 bases at J, leaving 2 bases unmatched. The CDR3 covers 15 residues. The covered CDR3 bases are TGTGGTGCTAGGGACTGGGGGGCTAGTGCAGAAACGCTGTAT. As protein: CGARDWGASAETLY. The CDR3, in full, reads CGARDWGASAETLYF.

This clone was counted a few times. All gene names here are mouse names. CDR3 amino acids: CASSRGTSGNTLYF. The CDR3 DNA, read in part, is TGTGCCAGCAGCCGCGGGACATCTGGAAATACGCTCTAT. V gene TRBV5 combines with J gene TRBJ1-3; D may be TRBD1 (6 bases). The read stops 1 residue short of the end of the CDR3; the missing end is completed from the germline J gene. The V gene's germline CDR1 is LGHNA and CDR2 YNLKQL (reference sequence). V dropped 4 bases and J dropped 1 base, with 8 bases sitting between them. The CDR3 runs 14 residues.

Comments on this clone: Mouse gene names apply. The read halts 1 residue ahead of the CDR3 end, with the missing end drawn from the germline J gene. The chain has TRBV13-3 and TRBJ2-4; TRBD1 agrees at 12 bases. The CDR3 spans 16 residues. Looked up from germline, CDR1 is NNHDY and CDR2 is SYVADS. The V segment lost 3 bases and the J segment 1 base; nucleotides outside the gene matches: 3. The CDR3 DNA, read in part, is TGTGCCAGCAGTGCCGGGACAGGGGGCGGTCAAAACACCTTGTAC. Residues: CASSAGTGGGQNTLY. From start to end, the CDR3 is CASSAGTGGGQNTLYF.

Regarding this clone: The gene symbols are mouse symbols. With the read ending 1 residue before the CDR3 end, the germline J gene is used to fill in that end. J is TRBJ2-4 and V is TRBV13-2, with D perhaps matching TRBD1 (6 bases). Trimming took off 2 bases at V and 0 bases at J, with 7 bases between the two ends. CDR1 and CDR2 from the germline V gene are NNHNN and SYGAGS (reference sequence). The CDR3 has 14 amino acids. The CDR3 loop reads CASGEQGSQNTLYF. CDR3 DNA, as far as it was read: TGTGCCAGCGGTGAACAGGGTAGTCAAAACACCTTGTAC.

Remarks on this clone: Each gene name is a mouse one. The sequenced CDR3 bases are TGTGCTAGCAGGGTGAACACCGGGCAGCTCTAC. Translating gives CASRVNTGQLY. The entire CDR3 is CASRVNTGQLYF. This rearrangement joins TRBV17 to TRBJ2-2; D remains ambiguous. The CDR3 is cut off 1 residue early in the read; its end comes from the germline J gene. The CDR3 spans 12 residues. In germline, CDR1 is MNHDT, CDR2 YYDKIL. V dropped 6 bases and J dropped 2 bases, with 4 bases sitting between them.